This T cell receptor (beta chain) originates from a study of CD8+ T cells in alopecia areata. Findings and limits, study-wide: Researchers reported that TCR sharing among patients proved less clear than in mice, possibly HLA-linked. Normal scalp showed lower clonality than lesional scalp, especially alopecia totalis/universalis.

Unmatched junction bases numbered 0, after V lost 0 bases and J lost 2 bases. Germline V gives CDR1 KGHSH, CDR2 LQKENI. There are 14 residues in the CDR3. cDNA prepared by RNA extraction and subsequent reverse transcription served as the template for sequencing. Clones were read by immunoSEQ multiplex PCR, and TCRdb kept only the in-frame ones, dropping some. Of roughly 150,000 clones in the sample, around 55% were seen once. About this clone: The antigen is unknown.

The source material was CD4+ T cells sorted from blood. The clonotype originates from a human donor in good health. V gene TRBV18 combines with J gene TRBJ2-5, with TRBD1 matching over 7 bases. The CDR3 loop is CASSPPQGQETQYF. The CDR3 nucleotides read TGTGCCAGCTCACCACCACAGGGGCAAGAGACCCAGTACTTC.